Presented here are 20 T cell receptor beta chains from one specimen sequenced in a study of T-cell memory formation after mild COVID-19. TCRdb independently ran MiXCR on the 5' RACE reads; one entry per CDR3 protein. The sample holds approximately 480,000 distinct CDR3 sequences, about 18% seen once. Sequencing was carried out using PBMCs or a T cell subset sorted from them (not recorded which). These receptors all stem from an adult woman who had mild COVID-19 (a few samples of this study predate the infection). Cell type and time point are not known.

The sample holds a few counts of this clonotype. The chain's CDR3 is CASSSSRGTSSYNEQFF. DNA for the CDR3: TGTGCCAGCAGTTCAAGCCGCGGGACTAGCTCATACAATGAGCAGTTCTTC. V gene TRBV27 combines with J gene TRBJ2-1, with 9 bases lining up with TRBD2. The V gene's germline CDR1 is MNHEY and CDR2 SMNVEV (reference sequence). The length of the CDR3 is 17 residues. J lost 4 bases, V lost 4 bases, and 11 bases had no gene match.

This chain links TRBV7-2 with TRBJ1-2; 7 bases map to TRBD1. Germline values: CDR1 SGHTA, CDR2 FQGNSA. The CDR3 has 15 residues. With 2 bases clipped from V and 1 base from J, the junction kept 4 bases outside the gene matches. CDR3 DNA sequence: TGTGCCAGCAGCTTAACGACAGGGAGTAACTATGGCTACACCTTC. This gives the protein CASSLTTGSNYGYTF.

This clonotype was seen just once. The rearrangement links TRBV11-3 to TRBJ2-7; tentative D call: TRBD2 (6 bases). The CDR3 consists of 14 residues. Trimming shortened V by 3 bases and J by 3 bases, and 12 bases separated the two germline ends. Germline V gene lookup returns CDR1 SGHNT and CDR2 YENEEA. This CDR3 is CASSLGGEGYEQYF. CDR3 nucleotides: TGTGCCAGCAGCTTGGGGGGAGAAGGCTACGAGCAGTACTTC.

The chain employs TRBV18 and TRBJ2-2, with D perhaps assigned TRBD1 or TRBD2 (5 bases each). V was pared by 4 bases and J by 2 bases, with 17 bases between. The CDR3 extends over 17 amino acids. Germline loops: CDR1 KGHSH, CDR2 LQKENI. In DNA form, the CDR3 reads TGTGCCAGCTCACTACTCCGGGACGGAGTTAACACCGGGGAGCTGTTTTTT. Encoded protein: CASSLLRDGVNTGELFF.

This clonotype has a handful of counts. This chain links TRBV7-6 with TRBJ2-2, with D tentatively TRBD1 or TRBD2 (5 bases each). The CDR3 runs 15 residues. Trimming removed 3 bases at V and 0 bases at J, with 8 bases between. The germline CDR1 and CDR2 sequences are SGHVS and FNYEAQ. The CDR3 region is CASSFEGPNTGELFF. The CDR3 nucleotides are TGTGCCAGCAGCTTCGAGGGACCGAACACCGGGGAGCTGTTTTTT.

This clonotype turned up a few times. The chain carries TRBV7-9 and TRBJ2-3; D is undetermined. The germline gives CDR1 SEHNR, CDR2 FQNEAQ (reference sequence). Trimming took off 0 bases at V and 5 bases at J, with 6 bases between the two ends. The CDR3 length is 13 residues. The CDR3 sequence is CASSLAEIDTQYF. Written as DNA, the CDR3 is TGTGCCAGCAGCTTAGCTGAGATAGATACGCAGTATTTT.

The chain carries TRBV2 and TRBJ2-1, with 10 bases lining up with TRBD2. Trimming at V came to 3 bases and at J to 5 bases, leaving 4 bases not matched to a gene. Germline CDR1 SNHLY, CDR2 FYNNEI. The CDR3 has 15 amino acids. CDR3 amino acids: CASSDWTSGNNEQFF. CDR3 in DNA: TGTGCCAGCAGTGATTGGACTAGCGGAAACAATGAGCAGTTCTTC.

The chain carries TRBV4-3 and TRBJ2-4, with D tentatively TRBD2 (5 bases). Germline V lookup: CDR1 LGHNA, CDR2 YSLEER. V lost 0 bases and J 0 bases, leaving 9 bases between the germline ends. The CDR3 is 16 residues long. CDR3 sequence reads: CASSQDLGVAKNIQYF. CDR3 coding DNA: TGCGCCAGCAGCCAAGATCTCGGGGTAGCCAAAAACATTCAGTACTTC.

The CDR3 reads CASSSAPGGAWDEQYF. CDR3 nucleotides: TGTGCCAGCAGTTCGGCCCCAGGGGGGGCATGGGACGAGCAGTACTTC. The chain employs TRBV12-3 or TRBV12-4 and TRBJ2-7; either TRBD1 or TRBD2 may fit D (7 bases each). V was shortened by 4 bases and J by 5 bases, with 21 bases between the two germline ends. This CDR3 contains 16 residues.

This rearrangement joins TRBV4-1 to TRBJ2-1; D unclear. Germline lookup yields CDR1 MGHRA and CDR2 YSYEKL. This CDR3 spans 16 amino acids. V was shortened by 2 bases and J by 4 bases, with 15 bases between the two germline ends. The CDR3 loop reads CASSQRHSETYNEQFF. The CDR3 coding sequence is TGCGCCAGCAGCCAACGCCACAGCGAGACTTACAATGAGCAGTTCTTC.

This clonotype was recorded at least ten times. The V call is TRBV5-6, the J call TRBJ1-2; D gene unclear. This CDR3 has 11 amino acids. The V end lost 1 base, the J end lost 5 bases, and 3 bases lay between the germline ends. Germline lookup yields CDR1 SGHDT and CDR2 YYEEEE. The CDR3 coding sequence is TGTGCCAGCAGCTTGCAGTATGGCTACACCTTC. Residues: CASSLQYGYTF.

Only a few counts were recorded for this clonotype. This rearrangement joins TRBV4-1 to TRBJ2-4; TRBD2 is a possible D gene (7 bases). V lost 1 base and J lost 2, with 15 bases in between. Germline V lookup: CDR1 MGHRA, CDR2 YSYEKL. This CDR3 is 17 amino acids long. The CDR3 protein is CASSQARGGLPKNIQYF. CDR3 DNA sequence: TGCGCCAGCAGCCAAGCTAGGGGGGGCTTACCCAAAAACATTCAGTACTTC.

The J gene is TRBJ2-3, the V gene TRBV24-1; D assignment may be TRBD1 or TRBD2 (6 bases each). This CDR3 comprises 16 residues. V was clipped by 4 bases and J by 5 bases, with 18 bases between them. Germline V gene sequence: CDR1 KGHDR, CDR2 SFDVKD. Here the CDR3 reads CATSDPGRGTKDTQYF. The CDR3 nucleotides are TGTGCCACCAGTGACCCCGGACGGGGGACAAAAGATACGCAGTATTTT.

V usage is TRBV6-2 or TRBV6-3 and J usage is TRBJ2-7; D is unclear. Germline V gene data show CDR1 as MNHEY and CDR2 as SVGEGT. The CDR3 is 13 residues long. The germline V and J ends were trimmed by 2 bases and 0 bases, with 5 bases remaining between them. The CDR3 bases are TGTGCCAGCAGTTACGACGGCTCCTACGAGCAGTACTTC. Its translation is CASSYDGSYEQYF.

The chain couples TRBV12-3 or TRBV12-4 to TRBJ2-7; TRBD2 aligns across 9 bases. Losses at the gene ends were 5 bases for V and 6 bases for J; bases not matched to a gene: 5. The CDR3 is 13 amino acids. The CDR3, as DNA: TGTGCCAGCAGTCAAGCGGGAGGTAGCGAGCAGTACTTC. As protein: CASSQAGGSEQYF.

This clonotype showed up just a few times. The rearrangement joins TRBV20-1 to TRBJ1-2; tentative D call: TRBD1 (5 bases). The germline CDR1 and CDR2 sequences are DFQATT and SNEGSKA (reference sequence). The V end lost 1 base, the J end lost 4 bases, and 13 bases lay between the germline ends. This CDR3 contains 14 residues. The CDR3 loop is CSARGDGAGYGYTF. The DNA for the CDR3 is TGCAGTGCTAGAGGGGACGGTGCGGGCTATGGCTACACCTTC.

This chain joins TRBV15 and TRBJ1-1, with D tentatively TRBD1 (5 bases). Trimming took 9 bases from V and 2 from J, leaving 19 bases between them. Germline V gene data show CDR1 as LNHNV and CDR2 as YYDKDF (reference sequence). There are 15 residues in the CDR3. CDR3 DNA sequence: TGTGCCACTGCCGACAGTTCGTGGATCAACACTGAAGCTTTCTTT. Translated: CATADSSWINTEAFF.

This sequence joins TRBV7-6 and TRBJ2-5, with TRBD1 matching 10 bases. The CDR3 spans 18 residues. CDR1 is SGHVS and CDR2 is FNYEAQ in the germline V gene. The ends lost 1 base at V and 7 bases at J; junction bases unmatched: 15. The CDR3 DNA sequence: TGTGCCAGCAGCTTAGAGTCACCACTGACAGGGGGCTCGGGGACCCAGTACTTC. It specifies CASSLESPLTGGSGTQYF.

This clonotype was seen a few times. The rearrangement joins TRBV7-8 to TRBJ2-7, with 10 bases that match TRBD1. The CDR3 spans 15 residues. Germline lookup yields CDR1 SGHVS and CDR2 FQNEAQ. The J segment lost 7 bases and the V segment lost 3 bases, leaving 9 bases of the junction unmatched. This CDR3 is CASSLIRDRGHEQYF. CDR3 nucleotide sequence: TGTGCCAGCAGCTTGATCCGGGACAGGGGTCATGAGCAGTACTTC.

In DNA form, the CDR3 reads TGTGCCAGCAGCGGGACTAGCGGGAGGGCCCATGAGCAGTTCTTC. Its protein product is CASSGTSGRAHEQFF. This chain connects TRBV6-2 or TRBV6-3 to TRBJ2-1; TRBD2 aligns across 16 bases. The CDR3 consists of 15 residues. Germline V gene lookup returns CDR1 MNHEY and CDR2 SVGEGT. With V trimmed by 6 bases and J by 8 bases, 4 bases remained unmatched.